Presented here are 32 T cell receptor beta chains from one specimen sequenced in a study of blood T cells in healthy people across ages. Together with a sample-barcoded 5' primer, a J-beta primer mix was included in a second PCR lasting about 7 to 11 cycles. Using its own MiXCR run on the 5' RACE reads, TCRdb lists one record per CDR3 protein. The data contain over a million distinct CDR3 sequences, 59% of them singletons. Sample: blood. Receptors were obtained from a man in his late teens or twenties in good health.

CDR3 residues: CASSLGTGGSFNQPQHF. The CDR3 DNA sequence: TGTGCCAGCAGTTTGGGGACAGGGGGCTCCTTTAATCAGCCCCAGCATTTT. The rearrangement links TRBV28 to TRBJ1-5, with 12 positions matching TRBD1. Per germline, CDR1 MDHEN and CDR2 SYDVKM. This CDR3 contains 17 residues. J was trimmed by 4 bases and V by 3 bases; bases with no gene match: 7.

V gene TRBV18 combines with J gene TRBJ2-1, with 7 bases aligning to TRBD2. The CDR3 consists of 14 residues. Germline V gene sequence: CDR1 KGHSH, CDR2 LQKENI. V dropped 8 bases and J dropped 7; count of bases not matched to a gene: 11. CDR3 nucleotides: TGTGCCAGCCGCGCTAGCGGATCTAAGAATGAGCAGTTCTTC. This sequence encodes CASRASGSKNEQFF.

In its sample, this clonotype was seen once. The V call is TRBV6-4, the J call TRBJ2-4; D unclear. Trimming left V 2 bases short and J 2 bases short, with 13 bases between. This CDR3 has 16 amino acids. CDR1 is MRHNA and CDR2 is SNTAGT in the germline V gene. This CDR3 reads CASSDGIGFSKNIQYF. The CDR3 nucleotides read TGTGCCAGCAGTGACGGAATAGGATTCTCCAAAAACATTCAGTACTTC.

This chain joins TRBV7-9 and TRBJ2-1; 8 bases match TRBD1. This CDR3 is built from 16 residues. Germline lookup yields CDR1 SEHNR and CDR2 FQNEAQ (reference sequence). Unmatched junction bases numbered 5, after V lost 4 bases and J lost 0 bases. The CDR3: CASSWTGTGSYNEQFF. The CDR3 DNA sequence: TGTGCCAGCAGCTGGACCGGGACAGGCTCCTACAATGAGCAGTTCTTC. The full variable domain, rest sourced from reference TRBV7-9 and TRBJ2-1, is DTGVSQNPRHKITKRGQNVTFRCDPISEHNRLYWYRQTLGQGPEFLTYFQNEAQLEKSRLLSDRFSAERPKGSFSTLEIQRTEQGDSAMYLCASSWTGTGSYNEQFFGPGTRLTVL.

The J gene is TRBJ1-6, the V gene TRBV6-6, with D tentatively TRBD1 (6 bases). The CDR3 consists of 16 residues. Germline V gene lookup returns CDR1 MNHNY and CDR2 SVGAGI (reference sequence). V lost 0 bases and J 5 bases, leaving 11 bases between the germline ends. The CDR3 DNA follows: TGTGCCAGCAGTTACTCCCTGGACAGAAATAATTCACCCCTCCACTTT. It yields the protein CASSYSLDRNNSPLHF.

The rearrangement joins TRBV19 to TRBJ2-5, with 7 nucleotides matching TRBD1. Germline CDR1 LNHDA, CDR2 SQIVND (reference sequence). The CDR3 has 14 residues. Trimming removed 4 bases from V and 1 base from J; junction bases left unmatched: 3. The CDR3 reads CASSRGTAQETQYF. In DNA form, the CDR3 reads TGTGCCAGTAGTAGGGGGACAGCCCAAGAGACCCAGTACTTC.

The chain recombines TRBV5-1 with TRBJ2-5; 8 nucleotides match TRBD2. The CDR3 consists of 12 residues. Germline CDR1 is SGHRS and CDR2 is YFSETQ. V trimming: 4 bases; J trimming: 11 bases; junction bases outside the gene matches: 7. The CDR3 DNA is TGCGCCAGCAGCATAGCGGGAAAGGGACAGTACTTC. As protein: CASSIAGKGQYF.

The chain joins TRBV20-1 to TRBJ2-7; 12 bases match TRBD2. V lost 0 bases and J lost 0; bases outside the gene matches: 3. Germline V gene sequence: CDR1 DFQATT, CDR2 SNEGSKA (reference sequence). The CDR3 totals 16 residues. This CDR3 is CSARDLAGGSSYEQYF. The CDR3 DNA follows: TGCAGTGCTAGAGATCTAGCGGGGGGGTCCTCCTACGAGCAGTACTTC.

V is TRBV5-5 and J is TRBJ1-6, with a tentative D call TRBD1 (5 bases). The CDR3 is 12 residues long. From germline, CDR1 is SGHKS and CDR2 YYEKEE (reference sequence). The V end was cut by 4 bases, the J end by 13 bases, with 12 bases between. The CDR3 reads CASSPVGDPLHF. CDR3 sequence (DNA): TGTGCCAGCAGCCCGGTGGGGGATCCCCTCCACTTT. The whole variable domain, filled in from reference TRBV5-5 and TRBJ1-6, reads DAGVTQSPTHLIKTRGQQVTLRCSPISGHKSVSWYQQVLGQGPQFIFQYYEKEERGRGNFPDRFSARQFPNYSSELNVNALLLGDSALYLCASSPVGDPLHFGNGTRLTVT.

This sequence joins TRBV15 and TRBJ1-1; D is unresolved. From germline, CDR1 is LNHNV and CDR2 YYDKDF (reference sequence). The CDR3 loop spans 13 amino acids. Trimming stripped 8 bases from V and 2 bases from J, with 12 bases between. CDR3 nucleotide sequence: TGTGCCACCTGGGGAGGGCGAAACACTGAAGCTTTCTTT. Translating gives CATWGGRNTEAFF.

The chain uses TRBV5-5 and TRBJ2-7; D gene uncertain. Per germline, CDR1 SGHKS and CDR2 YYEKEE (reference sequence). V shed 0 bases and J shed 7 bases, with 14 bases lying between them. The CDR3 has 14 residues. In DNA form, the CDR3 reads TGTGCCAGCAGCTTGGTCCTATCTCACAATGAGCAGTACTTC. Translation: CASSLVLSHNEQYF.

The CDR3 coding sequence is TGTGCCAGCAGGGGGACCGATCGACCTAACTATGGCTACACCTTC. This codes for CASRGTDRPNYGYTF. V and J are TRBV6-1 and TRBJ1-2; maybe TRBD1 (5 bases). From germline, CDR1 is MNHNS and CDR2 SASEGT. This CDR3 comprises 15 residues. V shed 6 bases and J shed 0 bases, with 14 bases lying between them.

This clonotype was detected a few times. V usage is TRBV29-1 and J usage is TRBJ2-3; D remains ambiguous. Trimming took off 1 base at V and 2 bases at J, with 10 bases between the two ends. Germline V CDR1 and CDR2: SQVTM, ANQGSEA. The CDR3 has 14 amino acids. CDR3 DNA: TGCAGCGTTGAAGCTGCCCAGGCCACAGATACGCAGTATTTT. It specifies CSVEAAQATDTQYF.

This clonotype was observed a handful of times. The rearrangement links TRBV10-3 to TRBJ2-3, with D perhaps TRBD1 or TRBD2 (5 bases each). Germline CDR1 ENHRY, CDR2 SYGVKD. The V and J ends lost 10 bases and 6 bases respectively, with 20 bases between them. CDR3 length: 14 amino acids. CDR3 loop: CATSAEGLSDTQYF. CDR3 DNA sequence: TGTGCCACCTCGGCCGAGGGGCTTTCGGATACGCAGTATTTT.

This sequence joins TRBV5-1 and TRBJ2-5; D is undetermined. The J call could be wrong; TRBJ2-7 is a better fit for the DNA end. Per germline, CDR1 SGHRS and CDR2 YFSETQ. The CDR3 covers 13 residues. The chain's CDR3 is CASSLGGLSEQYF. The CDR3 region has the DNA TGCGCCAGCAGCTTGGGGGGTCTCAGCGAGCAGTACTTC.

The rearrangement uses TRBV6-5 and TRBJ2-3, with TRBD2 matching 7 bases. Per the germline V gene, CDR1 is MNHEY and CDR2 is SVGAGI. V lost 0 bases and J lost 8; bases outside the gene matches: 5. CDR3 length equals 14 residues. CDR3 loop: CASSYSGAGSTQYF. The CDR3, as DNA: TGTGCCAGCAGTTACTCGGGAGCGGGGTCTACGCAGTATTTT.

The chain recombines TRBV5-6 with TRBJ1-5; D uncertain. V lost 4 bases and J lost 6, with 17 bases in between. The CDR3 loop spans 15 amino acids. Germline CDR1 SGHDT, CDR2 YYEEEE. The CDR3 DNA reads as TGTGCCAGCAGCCCGGGGTGGGGAGGGAGTCAGCCCCAGCATTTT. It yields the protein CASSPGWGGSQPQHF.

CDR3 in DNA: TGTGCCAGCAGCTTACCGGAGGCGGGTTCCTACGAGCAGTACTTC. Amino acids: CASSLPEAGSYEQYF. This chain links TRBV7-9 with TRBJ2-7; tentative D call: TRBD2 (5 bases). Germline-derived CDR1 and CDR2 are SEHNR and FQNEAQ (reference sequence). The CDR3 is 15 amino acids. With 2 bases removed from V and 1 base from J, the gap between germline ends came to 12 bases.

This sequence joins TRBV27 and TRBJ2-1, with 12 bases identical to TRBD2. Losses at the gene ends were 4 bases for V and 15 bases for J; bases not matched to a gene: 10. CDR3 size: 14 residues. The germline gives CDR1 MNHEY, CDR2 SMNVEV (reference sequence). The CDR3 protein is CASSSDPLAGGPFF. CDR3 DNA sequence: TGTGCCAGCAGTTCCGACCCACTAGCGGGGGGACCGTTCTTC.

V gene TRBV5-1 combines with J gene TRBJ2-7, with D perhaps matching TRBD2 (5 bases). This CDR3 is built from 15 residues. Trimming shortened V by 4 bases and J by 7 bases, and 21 bases separated the two germline ends. Per germline, CDR1 SGHRS and CDR2 YFSETQ. The CDR3 loop reads CASSMTGIQGGEQYF. The CDR3 bases are TGCGCCAGCAGCATGACCGGGATCCAAGGTGGGGAGCAGTACTTC.

This chain connects TRBV27 to TRBJ2-7; TRBD2 matches 10 bases. The length of the CDR3 is 15 residues. V lost 6 bases, J lost 0 bases, and 5 bases stayed unmatched. Germline V gives CDR1 MNHEY, CDR2 SMNVEV (reference sequence). The CDR3 sequence is CASRKAGGVSYEQYF. In nucleotides, the CDR3 is TGTGCCAGCAGGAAAGCGGGAGGGGTCTCCTACGAGCAGTACTTC.

The genes are TRBV20-1 and TRBJ2-5, with a weak D call TRBD2 (6 bases). CDR1 is DFQATT, CDR2 SNEGSKA, per germline (reference sequence). The V and J ends lost 6 bases and 5 bases respectively, with 10 bases between them. The CDR3 runs 11 residues. CDR3 protein: CSAAGRETQYF. The CDR3 nucleotides are TGCAGTGCCGCGGGACGGGAGACCCAGTACTTC.

This clonotype was counted between two and nine times. This chain links TRBV4-3 with TRBJ2-5, with unresolved D. This CDR3 has 14 residues. Germline CDR1 LGHNA, CDR2 YSLEER. V was clipped by 5 bases and J by 5 bases, with 15 bases between them. The CDR3 sequence is CASSITGNGETQYF. The CDR3 coding sequence is TGCGCCAGCAGCATTACGGGTAATGGGGAGACCCAGTACTTC.

The J gene is TRBJ2-7, the V gene TRBV20-1; no reliable D call. The germline V and J ends were trimmed by 0 bases and 2 bases, with 11 bases remaining between them. This CDR3 has 14 amino acids. Germline V gene data show CDR1 as DFQATT and CDR2 as SNEGSKA (reference sequence). Written as DNA, the CDR3 is TGCAGTGCTAGAGATCTCGACGGAGCCTACGAGCAGTACTTC. Amino acid sequence: CSARDLDGAYEQYF.

V is TRBV10-2 and J is TRBJ2-5; TRBD2 matches at 8 bases. Germline loops: CDR1 WSHSY, CDR2 SAAADI. The CDR3 runs 12 residues. CDR3 sequence (DNA): TGCGCAACCGGGACTAGTGCTGAGACCCAGTACTTC. It codes for CATGTSAETQYF.

This clonotype was detected only a few times. The chain couples TRBV20-1 to TRBJ1-1; D not certain. In germline, CDR1 is DFQATT, CDR2 SNEGSKA (reference sequence). The V gene lost 6 bases and the J gene lost 3 bases, with 8 bases spanning the gap. The CDR3 consists of 11 residues. The CDR3 coding sequence is TGCAGTGCCGTCAGCGACACTGAAGCTTTCTTT. Its protein is CSAVSDTEAFF.

The V and J genes are TRBV12-5 and TRBJ1-1; D unclear. This CDR3 spans 11 amino acids. The V end was cut by 3 bases, the J end by 6 bases, with 5 bases between. Per germline, CDR1 LGHNT and CDR2 FRNRAP. The CDR3 nucleotides are TGTGCTAGTGGTTTCCTGGCTGAAGCTTTCTTT. This translates into CASGFLAEAFF. Variable domain in full (rest from reference TRBV12-5 and TRBJ1-1): DARVTQTPRHKVTEMGQEVTMRCQPILGHNTVFWYRQTMMQGLELLAYFRNRAPLDDSGMPKDRFSAEMPDATLATLKIQPSEPRDSAVYFCASGFLAEAFFGQGTRLTVV.

The J gene is TRBJ2-7, the V gene TRBV7-9, with D possibly TRBD1 on 6 matching bases. The V gene's germline CDR1 is SEHNR and CDR2 FQNEAQ (reference sequence). This CDR3 has 16 residues. Deletions cut 0 bases from V and 4 bases from J, with 16 bases between. The CDR3 loop reads CASSLARETGSYEQYF. CDR3 DNA sequence: TGTGCCAGCAGCTTAGCGAGAGAGACAGGATCTTACGAGCAGTACTTC.

V usage is TRBV9 and J usage is TRBJ2-7; no reliable D call. The V and J ends lost 2 bases and 5 bases respectively, with 11 bases between them. Germline V gene lookup returns CDR1 SGDLS and CDR2 YYNGEE. The CDR3 runs 13 residues. CDR3 in amino acids: CASSVTLLDEQYF. The CDR3 DNA follows: TGTGCCAGCAGCGTTACCCTACTCGACGAGCAGTACTTC.

In its sample, this clonotype was seen once. The chain combines TRBV7-8 with TRBJ1-6; D is unresolved. The CDR3 is made up of 15 amino acids. The germline gives CDR1 SGHVS, CDR2 FQNEAQ. V lost 4 bases and J lost 7, with 14 bases in between. The CDR3 reads CASSSERVGNSPLHF. The DNA of the CDR3 is TGTGCCAGCAGCTCCGAACGTGTCGGAAATTCACCCCTCCACTTT.

The sample holds one count of this clonotype. The chain is built from TRBV6-1 and TRBJ1-2, with 8 bases identical to TRBD1. CDR1 is MNHNS and CDR2 is SASEGT in the germline V gene. This CDR3 has 14 residues. V was clipped by 4 bases and J by 7 bases; unmatched bases: 8. This CDR3 reads CASSVSGGTGGYTF. CDR3 bases: TGTGCCAGCAGTGTGTCAGGGGGCACGGGTGGCTACACCTTC.

The J gene is TRBJ1-2, the V gene TRBV4-1; D not resolved. Germline assignment: CDR1 MGHRA and CDR2 YSYEKL. Trimming took 3 bases from V and 7 from J, leaving 9 bases between them. The CDR3 sequence is 12 residues long. Here the CDR3 reads CASSQGSRGYTF. CDR3 nucleotides: TGCGCCAGCAGCCAGGGCTCCCGTGGCTACACCTTC.